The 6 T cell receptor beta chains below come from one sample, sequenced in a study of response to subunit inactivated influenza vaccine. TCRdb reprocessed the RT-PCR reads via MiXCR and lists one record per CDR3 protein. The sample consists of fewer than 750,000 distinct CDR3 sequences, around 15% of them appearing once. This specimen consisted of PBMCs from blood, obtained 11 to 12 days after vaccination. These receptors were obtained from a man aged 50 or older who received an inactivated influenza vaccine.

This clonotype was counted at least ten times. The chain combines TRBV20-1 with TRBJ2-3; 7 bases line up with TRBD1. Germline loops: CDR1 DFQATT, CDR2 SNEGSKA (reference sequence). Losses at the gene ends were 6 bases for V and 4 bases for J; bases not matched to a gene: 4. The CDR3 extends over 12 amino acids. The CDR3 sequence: CSAEDRSDTQYF. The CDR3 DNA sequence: TGCAGTGCGGAGGACAGGTCAGATACGCAGTATTTT.

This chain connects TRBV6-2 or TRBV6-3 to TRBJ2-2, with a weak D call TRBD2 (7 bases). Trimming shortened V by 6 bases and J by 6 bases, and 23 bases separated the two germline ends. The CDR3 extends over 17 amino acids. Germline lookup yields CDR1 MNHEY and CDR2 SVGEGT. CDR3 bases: TGTGCCAGCAGCCTGACACGAGGGGGGGATCCACCCGGGGAGCTGTTTTTT. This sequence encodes CASSLTRGGDPPGELFF.

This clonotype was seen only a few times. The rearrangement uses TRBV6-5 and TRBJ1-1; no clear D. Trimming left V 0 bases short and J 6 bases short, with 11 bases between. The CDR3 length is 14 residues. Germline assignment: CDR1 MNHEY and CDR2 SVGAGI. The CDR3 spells CASSYSEVKPEAFF. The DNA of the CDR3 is TGTGCCAGCAGTTACTCGGAGGTGAAGCCTGAAGCTTTCTTT.

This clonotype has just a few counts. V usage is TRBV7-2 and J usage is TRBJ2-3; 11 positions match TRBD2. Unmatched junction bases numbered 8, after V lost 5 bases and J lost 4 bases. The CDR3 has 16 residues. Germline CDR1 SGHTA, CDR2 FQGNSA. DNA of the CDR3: TGTGCCAGCAGCGCAAGTAGCGGGAGGGCATCAGATACGCAGTATTTT. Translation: CASSASSGRASDTQYF.

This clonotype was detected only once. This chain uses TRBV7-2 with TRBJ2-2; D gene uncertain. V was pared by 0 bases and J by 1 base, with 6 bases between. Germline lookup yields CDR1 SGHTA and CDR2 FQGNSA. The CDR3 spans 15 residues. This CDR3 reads CASSLANVNTGELFF. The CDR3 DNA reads TGTGCCAGCAGCTTAGCAAATGTGAACACCGGGGAGCTGTTTTTT. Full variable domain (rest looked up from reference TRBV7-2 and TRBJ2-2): GAGVSQSPSNKVTEKGKDVELRCDPISGHTALYWYRQSLGQGLEFLIYFQGNSAPDKSGLPSDRFSAERTGGSVSTLTIQRTQQEDSAVYLCASSLANVNTGELFFGEGSRLTVL.

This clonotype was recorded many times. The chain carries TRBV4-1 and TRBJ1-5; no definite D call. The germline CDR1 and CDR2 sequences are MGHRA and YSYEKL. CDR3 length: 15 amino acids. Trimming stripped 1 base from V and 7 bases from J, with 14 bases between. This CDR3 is CASSQGPLGNQPQHF. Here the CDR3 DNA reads TGCGCCAGCAGCCAAGGGCCCCTGGGGAACCAGCCCCAGCATTTT.